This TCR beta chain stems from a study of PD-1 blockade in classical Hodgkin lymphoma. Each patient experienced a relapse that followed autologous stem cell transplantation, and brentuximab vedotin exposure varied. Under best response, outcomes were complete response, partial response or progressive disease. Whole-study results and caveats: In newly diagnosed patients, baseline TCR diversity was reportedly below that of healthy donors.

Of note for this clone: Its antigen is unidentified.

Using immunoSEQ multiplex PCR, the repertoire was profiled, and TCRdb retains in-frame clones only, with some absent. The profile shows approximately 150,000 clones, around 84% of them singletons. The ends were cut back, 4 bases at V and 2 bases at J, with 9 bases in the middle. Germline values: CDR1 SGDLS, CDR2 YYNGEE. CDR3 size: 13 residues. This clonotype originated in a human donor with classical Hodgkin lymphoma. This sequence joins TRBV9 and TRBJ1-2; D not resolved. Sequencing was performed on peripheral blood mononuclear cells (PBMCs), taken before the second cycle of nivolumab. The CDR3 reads CASSPDINYGYTF. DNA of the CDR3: TGTGCCAGCAGCCCCGACATAAACTATGGCTACACCTTC.